This T cell receptor beta chain was sequenced during a study of T cells in Graves' hyperthyroidism and ophthalmopathy. Study-level results: Expanded thyroid clonotypes (above 0.001) were mostly also found in blood.

The TCR beta CDR3 regions underwent amplification using RNA transcripts as the source. HTBI primers were the set used in a first-round RT-PCR of the TCR CDR3. Each CDR3 protein is one row after TCRdb ran MiXCR on the multiplex PCR reads. Among under 350,000 distinct CDR3 sequences listed, around a fifth were seen once. An absence of ophthalmopathy progression within 18 months meant stable Graves' hyperthyroidism. Uncontrolled infection, other autoimmune disease, pregnancy or lactation excluded patients. This CDR3 is 14 amino acids long. Germline CDR1 reads MNHEY; CDR2 reads SVGEGT. The V gene end was trimmed by 7 bases and the J gene end by 3 bases; junction bases not matched to a gene: 5. A note on this clonotype: As yet, its antigen is unknown.

The specimen was blood. This sequence originates from a woman aged 50 to 60 with Graves' hyperthyroidism. This chain links TRBV6-2 or TRBV6-3 with TRBJ2-3; 9 nucleotides align to TRBD2. CDR3 nucleotides: TGTGCCAGCACCGGGGGACTAGCTACAGATACGCAGTATTTT. Its translation is CASTGGLATDTQYF.